A selection of T cell receptor beta chains follows, all from one sample in a study of blood T cell repertoires in COVID-19. The protocol was immunoSEQ multiplex PCR, while the TCRdb copy is restricted to in-frame clones and leaves out a portion. The repertoire holds about 280,000 clones, with 85% to 90% as singletons. Sequenced sample: peripheral blood. These receptors originate from a man in his forties with acute or convalescent COVID-19. The CDR3 runs from the conserved cysteine through the conserved F or W. The D gene is left open where the match is weak. The size field is filled for only some rows; it gives once, few, many or a size class.

clone_size d_call j_call v_call cdr3_nt cdr3_aa
NA TRBD2 TRBJ2-4 TRBV29-1 TGCAGCGTTAGACTAGCGGGGCCCAAAAACATTCAGTACTTC CSVRLAGPKNIQYF
once NA TRBJ1-3 TRBV7-9 TGTGCCAGCAGCTCAGAGTTTCTTGGAGACACCATATATTTT CASSSEFLGDTIYF
NA TRBD1 TRBJ1-3 TRBV30 TGTGCCTGGAGCGACAGGGCCTCTGGAAACACCATATATTTT CAWSDRASGNTIYF
NA TRBD1 TRBJ1-5 TRBV2 TGTGCCAGCAGTGAAAGGACAGGGGGTCCCAATCAGCCCCAGCATTTT CASSERTGGPNQPQHF
NA TRBD1 TRBJ1-1 TRBV5-4 TGTGCCAGCAGCCCTGTAGGGACGACAGGGTCTGAAGCTTTCTTT CASSPVGTTGSEAFF
NA NA TRBJ2-2 TRBV11-1 TGTGCCAGCAGCTTACAGGTTCCGGGGGAGCTGTTTTTT CASSLQVPGELFF
NA NA TRBJ1-1 TRBV3-1/TRBV3-2 TGTGCCAGCAGCCAACAGTTGAACACTGAAGCTTTCTTT CASSQQLNTEAFF
NA TRBD2 TRBJ2-7 TRBV5-1 TGCGCCAGCAGCTTGAGCGGGGGTTTCTACGAGCAGTACTTC CASSLSGGFYEQYF
once NA TRBJ1-1 TRBV6-6 TGTGCCAGCAGTCCCGACATGAACACTGAAGCTTTCTTT CASSPDMNTEAFF
NA TRBD2 TRBJ2-1 TRBV30 TGTGCCTGGGCGTCGGGACTAGAGGGTGAGCAGTTCTTC CAWASGLEGEQFF
NA NA TRBJ2-4 TRBV13 TGTGCCAGCAGCTTAGTATCCGTAAAAAACATTCAGTACTTC CASSLVSVKNIQYF
NA NA TRBJ1-4 TRBV6-5 TGTGCCAGCAGTTACGACATGAATGAAAAACTGTTTTTT CASSYDMNEKLFF
NA NA TRBJ2-3 TRBV5-5 TGTGCCAGCAGCTTGGGGACTGCAGATACGCAGTATTTT CASSLGTADTQYF
NA TRBD1 TRBJ1-5 TRBV5-5 TGTGCCAGCAGCCGTGACAGGGTAAGCAATCAGCCCCAGCATTTT CASSRDRVSNQPQHF
NA TRBD1 TRBJ1-2 TRBV29-1 TGCAGCGTAAGGGACAGGGAGAAGGGCTACACCTTC CSVRDREKGYTF
NA TRBD1 TRBJ1-4 TRBV5-6 TGTGCCAGCAGCCGCACAGGGGGCGTATCTCGTAATGAAAAACTGTTTTTT CASSRTGGVSRNEKLFF
NA TRBD1 TRBJ1-1 TRBV2 TGTGCCAGCAGCCCCAGGGGGCATGGCACTGAAGCTTTCTTT CASSPRGHGTEAFF
NA NA TRBJ2-2 TRBV6-2/TRBV6-3 TGTGCCAGCAGTTACATGGGGCTGAACACCGGGGAGCTGTTTTTT CASSYMGLNTGELFF
NA NA TRBJ2-7 TRBV2 TGTGCCAGCACTCGGACAGTCTACGAGCAGTACTTC CASTRTVYEQYF
once TRBD2 TRBJ2-1 TRBV2 TGTGCCAGCAGTGAAGCGGGGACTAGACTAGTCGACAATGAGCAGTTCTTC CASSEAGTRLVDNEQFF
NA NA TRBJ1-6 TRBV27 TGTGCCAGCAGTTTAGGGGGCGCCTATAATTCACCCCTCCACTTT CASSLGGAYNSPLHF
NA NA TRBJ2-7 TRBV27 TGTGCCAGCAGCCCCTGGGGGCCCTACGAGCAGTACTTC CASSPWGPYEQYF
NA TRBD1 TRBJ1-2 TRBV2 TGTGCCAGCAGTGAAGCGCTGGGGGACAGAGGCGATGGCTACACCTTC CASSEALGDRGDGYTF
NA NA TRBJ2-7 TRBV28 TGTGCCAGCAGTCTTACAGGGTCCTACGAGCAGTACTTC CASSLTGSYEQYF